Listed here are 27 T cell receptor beta chains from one sample, sequenced in a study of T cells after posttransplantation cyclophosphamide. Only in-frame clones appear in the TCRdb table, and some are missing; sequencing was by immunoSEQ multiplex PCR. This sample yields tens of thousands of clones, of which approximately 86% are seen a single time; 2.8% belongs to the top ten. The specimen sequenced was PBMCs. Receptor source: a man aged 25 to 45 with a blood cancer, CMV-positive, and with a related stem cell donor.

The gene calls are TRBV11-2 and TRBJ1-1, with 10 bases that match TRBD1. The germline CDR1 and CDR2 sequences are SGHAT and FQNNGV. Trimming took 5 bases from V and 8 from J; bases not matched to a gene: 14. CDR3 length: 16 residues. In DNA form, the CDR3 reads TGTGCCAGCAGCCCTACGACAGGGGGCGTACTTTCCGAAGCTTTCTTT. Translated, it gives CASSPTTGGVLSEAFF.

V is TRBV15 and J is TRBJ1-3; D gene ambiguous. The CDR3 totals 14 residues. V was clipped by 1 base and J by 3 bases, with 7 bases between them. Germline assignment: CDR1 LNHNV and CDR2 YYDKDF (reference sequence). CDR3 DNA sequence: TGTGCCACCAGCAGAGGGGCGAATGGAAACACCATATATTTT. Amino acid sequence: CATSRGANGNTIYF.

The chain links TRBV2 to TRBJ2-7, with TRBD1 matching 7 bases. The germline V gene has CDR1 SNHLY and CDR2 FYNNEI. The CDR3 runs 15 residues. The junction had 9 bases not matched to a gene; V was cut back by 6 bases and J by 1 base. CDR3 DNA: TGTGCCAGCAGGCCCGATGTGGACAGGTCCTACGAGCAGTACTTC. It specifies CASRPDVDRSYEQYF.

This rearrangement joins TRBV13 to TRBJ1-1; possible D gene TRBD1, 5 bases. This CDR3 spans 13 amino acids. Trimming took 3 bases from V and 10 from J, leaving 15 bases between them. Germline-derived CDR1 and CDR2 are PRHDT and FYEKMQ (reference sequence). In nucleotides, the CDR3 is TGTGCCAGCAGCTTCCAGGAAATCGGGGGAGCTTTCTTT. It codes for CASSFQEIGGAFF.

This sequence joins TRBV29-1 and TRBJ2-1; no reliable D call. Between the trimmed V and J ends, which lost 2 bases and 4 bases, there was a span of 6 bases. Per germline, CDR1 SQVTM and CDR2 ANQGSEA. This CDR3 has 12 residues. As DNA, the CDR3 is TGCAGCGTTGAACCCCTTTACAATGAGCAGTTCTTC. It encodes CSVEPLYNEQFF.

V usage is TRBV28 and J usage is TRBJ1-4, with D tentatively TRBD1 (6 bases). This CDR3 comprises 14 residues. The V end lost 3 bases, the J end lost 8 bases, and 13 bases lay between the germline ends. Per the germline V gene, CDR1 is MDHEN and CDR2 is SYDVKM. For the CDR3, the DNA is TGTGCCAGCAGTTTCGGGGGGGCTGGGGAAAAACTGTTTTTT. As protein: CASSFGGAGEKLFF.

The chain recombines TRBV28 with TRBJ2-7; 10 bases fit TRBD2. The CDR3 totals 19 residues. After removal of 5 bases from V and 5 bases from J, the junction contained 21 bases not matched to a gene. Germline V gives CDR1 MDHEN, CDR2 SYDVKM. The CDR3, as DNA: TGTGCCAGCAGTCAGGGAGGATACAGCGGGAGGGCCGGTGTGCACGAGCAGTACTTC. This sequence encodes CASSQGGYSGRAGVHEQYF.

The J gene is TRBJ2-1, the V gene TRBV5-4; 8 nucleotides align to TRBD1. J gave up 14 bases and V 0 bases, and 19 bases lay outside the gene matches. This CDR3 comprises 17 residues. Germline V gene lookup returns CDR1 SGHNT and CDR2 YYREEE (reference sequence). The CDR3 spells CASSLAFPRQGSVREFF. CDR3 DNA: TGTGCCAGCAGCTTGGCGTTTCCCCGACAGGGGTCAGTCCGGGAGTTCTTC.

CDR3 in DNA: TGCGCCAGCAGCACAGGAGCAACTAATGAAAAACTGTTTTTT. This codes for CASSTGATNEKLFF. The V gene is TRBV5-1, the J gene TRBJ1-4, with D possibly matching TRBD1 (5 bases). V was clipped by 4 bases and J by 0 bases, with 7 bases between them. The CDR3 has 14 amino acids. CDR1 and CDR2 from the germline V gene are SGHRS and YFSETQ.

The chain combines TRBV2 with TRBJ1-2; 7 bases are shared with TRBD1. The V gene end was trimmed by 7 bases and the J gene end by 1 base; junction bases not matched to a gene: 6. Looked up from germline, CDR1 is SNHLY and CDR2 is FYNNEI. This CDR3 has 14 amino acids. CDR3 bases: TGTGCCAGCAATCGACAGGGACTTAACTATGGCTACACCTTC. Translating it yields CASNRQGLNYGYTF.

The genes are TRBV7-8 and TRBJ2-7, with D possibly matching TRBD1 (6 bases). The CDR3 length is 17 residues. CDR1 is SGHVS, CDR2 FQNEAQ, per germline. The V end lost 2 bases, the J end lost 2 bases, and 19 bases lay between the germline ends. The DNA for the CDR3 is TGTGCCAGCAGCTTAACTATTAGGCCGGACAGTCCCTACGAGCAGTACTTC. The encoded protein is CASSLTIRPDSPYEQYF. The whole variable domain, filled in from reference TRBV7-8 and TRBJ2-7, reads GAGVSQSPRYKVAKRGQDVALRCDPISGHVSLFWYQQALGQGPEFLTYFQNEAQLDKSGLPSDRFFAERPEGSVSTLKIQRTQQEDSAVYLCASSLTIRPDSPYEQYFGPGTRLTVT.

V gene TRBV9 combines with J gene TRBJ2-1; a weak D match, TRBD2 (7 bases). The CDR3 is made up of 15 amino acids. Looked up from germline, CDR1 is SGDLS and CDR2 is YYNGEE. The V end lost 4 bases, the J end lost 7 bases, and 18 bases lay between the germline ends. The CDR3 DNA reads TGTGCCAGCAGCCCATTGTGGGAGGGGGGGAATGAGCAGTTCTTC. Its protein is CASSPLWEGGNEQFF.

On this clone itself: The junction departs from germline at one end; a sequencing error may be responsible. The chain employs TRBV2 and TRBJ2-2, with 11 bases identical to TRBD2. The length of the CDR3 is 16 residues. Germline V gene data show CDR1 as SNHLY and CDR2 as FYNNEI. The CDR3 DNA sequence: TGTGCCAGCAGTGAACTAGCGGGAGGTGTGGGCGGGGAGCTGCTTTTT. Translation: CASSELAGGVGGELLF.

Concerning this clone itself: This sample includes further DNA sequences coding for the same CDR3. The rearrangement links TRBV6-5 to TRBJ2-7; 10 bases match TRBD2. Germline CDR1 is MNHEY and CDR2 is SVGAGI. Trimming at V came to 8 bases and at J to 2 bases, leaving 6 bases not matched to a gene. The CDR3 loop spans 14 amino acids. CDR3: CASADGLAAYEQYF. CDR3 coding DNA: TGTGCCAGCGCCGATGGACTAGCGGCCTACGAGCAGTACTTC.

The V call is TRBV6-5, the J call TRBJ1-5, with 7 nucleotides matching TRBD1. The junction had 6 bases not matched to a gene; V was cut back by 2 bases and J by 2 bases. CDR3 length: 16 amino acids. CDR1 is MNHEY and CDR2 is SVGAGI in the germline V gene. CDR3 residues: CASSYPPGQRNQPQHF. CDR3 nucleotides: TGTGCCAGCAGTTACCCTCCGGGACAGCGCAATCAGCCCCAGCATTTT.

The chain links TRBV28 to TRBJ2-4; D gene unclear. The V end lost 2 bases, the J end lost 6 bases, and 8 bases lay between the germline ends. This CDR3 has 13 amino acids. Germline CDR1 is MDHEN and CDR2 is SYDVKM. CDR3 bases: TGTGCCAGCAGTTTAACCAGTCCAAACATTCAGTACTTC. It codes for CASSLTSPNIQYF.

The rearrangement joins TRBV4-1 to TRBJ2-3, with 9 bases lining up with TRBD2. Losses at the gene ends were 4 bases for V and 2 bases for J; bases not matched to a gene: 7. Germline V gene sequence: CDR1 MGHRA, CDR2 YSYEKL. The CDR3 has 16 amino acids. The CDR3 loop is CASSLQLAGFTDTQYF. The DNA for the CDR3 is TGCGCCAGCAGCCTACAACTAGCGGGCTTCACAGATACGCAGTATTTT.

This clone was picked up one time. The chain joins TRBV28 to TRBJ2-2; 8 bases agree with TRBD2. After removal of 6 bases from V and 6 bases from J, the junction contained 15 bases not matched to a gene. In germline, CDR1 is MDHEN, CDR2 SYDVKM. The CDR3 runs 17 residues. DNA of the CDR3: TGTGCCAGCAGCCCTGTGGTAGGAGCGGGAGAGGCCGGGGAGCTGTTTTTT. This codes for CASSPVVGAGEAGELFF.

The chain carries TRBV11-2 and TRBJ2-5; 8 bases match TRBD1. V lost 5 bases to trimming and J lost 5 bases; unmatched junction nucleotides: 10. The CDR3 length is 15 residues. Germline V lookup: CDR1 SGHAT, CDR2 FQNNGV. This chain's CDR3 is CASSRYDRGGETQYF. The CDR3 bases are TGTGCCAGCAGCCGATACGACAGGGGTGGGGAGACCCAGTACTTC.

This chain connects TRBV19 to TRBJ2-1, with TRBD2 identical over 8 bases. The CDR3 extends over 14 amino acids. Germline V gene sequence: CDR1 LNHDA, CDR2 SQIVND (reference sequence). With 9 bases clipped from V and 1 base from J, the junction kept 5 bases outside the gene matches. CDR3 nucleotides: TGTGCCAGCTGTCGGGGGGGGTCCTACAATGAGCAGTTCTTC. Amino acid sequence: CASCRGGSYNEQFF.

The V gene is TRBV5-1, the J gene TRBJ1-4; TRBD1 matches at 7 bases. CDR1 SGHRS and CDR2 YFSETQ come from the germline V gene. This CDR3 has 15 amino acids. J gave up 5 bases and V 4 bases, and 8 bases lay outside the gene matches. CDR3 sequence reads: CASSAPGQRNEKLFF. The CDR3 bases are TGCGCCAGCAGCGCCCCGGGACAGAGAAATGAAAAACTGTTTTTT.

This clone was seen a handful of times. This chain links TRBV6-1 with TRBJ2-7; weak D call: TRBD2 (5 bases). The V gene's germline CDR1 is MNHNS and CDR2 SASEGT. The V gene lost 3 bases and the J gene lost 2 bases, with 14 bases spanning the gap. This CDR3 has 15 residues. In DNA, the CDR3 is TGTGCCAGCAGTGATTACGGGGAATCCCCCTACGAGCAGTACTTC. Amino acid sequence: CASSDYGESPYEQYF.

This clone was picked up one time. The V gene is TRBV29-1, the J gene TRBJ2-1, with 8 nucleotides matching TRBD2. Germline-derived CDR1 and CDR2 are SQVTM and ANQGSEA. CDR3 length: 14 amino acids. The junction had 5 bases not matched to a gene; V was cut back by 3 bases and J by 4 bases. In DNA form, the CDR3 reads TGCAGCGTTGATAGAACTAGCGGTTACAATGAGCAGTTCTTC. It encodes CSVDRTSGYNEQFF.

The chain recombines TRBV7-2 with TRBJ2-7; D possibly corresponds to TRBD1 (6 bases). The CDR3 loop spans 17 amino acids. Deletions cut 2 bases from V and 5 bases from J, with 22 bases between. CDR1 is SGHTA and CDR2 is FQGNSA in the germline V gene. CDR3: CASSLSYLPRGKDEQYF. The CDR3 DNA reads as TGTGCCAGCAGCTTATCTTACCTCCCTAGGGGGAAGGACGAGCAGTACTTC.

The chain carries TRBV5-1 and TRBJ1-5; a weak D match, TRBD1 (5 bases). Trimming took 4 bases from V and 5 from J, leaving 13 bases between them. CDR1 is SGHRS, CDR2 YFSETQ, per germline. The CDR3 length is 14 residues. The CDR3 region has the DNA TGCGCCAGCAGCCCAGGTGGCAGGGATCAGCCCCAGCATTTT. This sequence encodes CASSPGGRDQPQHF.

This sequence joins TRBV4-3 and TRBJ2-1; 10 bases map to TRBD2. The V gene's germline CDR1 is LGHNA and CDR2 YSLEER. Unmatched junction bases numbered 7, after V lost 0 bases and J lost 5 bases. The CDR3 loop spans 17 amino acids. This CDR3 is CASSQDLEREGHNEQFF. For the CDR3, the DNA is TGCGCCAGCAGCCAAGATCTTGAGCGGGAGGGCCACAATGAGCAGTTCTTC.

The chain is built from TRBV2 and TRBJ1-4; TRBD1 matches 10 bases. The CDR3 is 17 amino acids. Germline V CDR1 and CDR2: SNHLY, FYNNEI. V dropped 3 bases and J dropped 3; count of bases not matched to a gene: 7. CDR3 sequence: CASSDGTGAKSNEKLFF. The CDR3 coding sequence is TGTGCCAGCAGTGATGGGACAGGGGCCAAGTCTAATGAAAAACTGTTTTTT.